One and the same sample provided the 9 T cell receptor beta chains below, sequenced in a study of T cells in Graves' hyperthyroidism and ophthalmopathy. TCR beta CDR3 regions were amplified from RNA. Using the HTBI primer set, a first-round RT-PCR was run on the TCR CDR3. TCRdb ran MiXCR on the multiplex PCR reads and lists one entry per CDR3 protein. The table lists under 350,000 distinct CDR3 sequences, about 18% of them singletons. The sample was blood. The receptors stem from a woman aged 60-75 years with Graves' ophthalmopathy.

This clonotype was counted a few times. This chain uses TRBV5-4 with TRBJ2-7; D remains ambiguous. This CDR3 comprises 12 residues. Trimming took off 4 bases at V and 6 bases at J, with 11 bases between the two ends. Germline V CDR1 and CDR2: SGHNT, YYREEE (reference sequence). CDR3 DNA: TGTGCCAGCAGCCAATCAAAGGGCGAGCAGTACTTC. The encoded protein is CASSQSKGEQYF.

This clonotype was seen repeatedly, ten times or more. The chain recombines TRBV7-8 with TRBJ2-7, with TRBD1 matching 8 bases. CDR1 and CDR2 from the germline V gene are SGHVS and FQNEAQ. The CDR3 runs 17 residues. Trimming took 5 bases from V and 1 from J; bases not matched to a gene: 13. CDR3 in amino acids: CASSHPGQGDFSYEQYF. As DNA, the CDR3 is TGTGCCAGCAGCCACCCCGGACAGGGTGACTTTTCCTACGAGCAGTACTTC.

This clonotype was counted only a few times. CDR3 coding DNA: TGTGCCAGCAGTACCGGACGGTGGGGGACCTACGAGCAGTACTTC. Protein: CASSTGRWGTYEQYF. The chain links TRBV6-1 to TRBJ2-7; possibly TRBD1 or TRBD2 for D (5 bases each). The V and J ends lost 5 bases and 2 bases respectively, with 16 bases between them. Germline CDR1 MNHNS, CDR2 SASEGT. The length of the CDR3 is 15 residues.

This clonotype was counted many times. The rearrangement uses TRBV7-2 and TRBJ2-3; 7 nucleotides align to TRBD2. Trimming cost V 4 bases and J 4 bases; bases outside gene matches: 8. CDR1 and CDR2 from the germline V gene are SGHTA and FQGNSA. CDR3 length equals 15 residues. CDR3 nucleotides: TGTGCCAGCAGCTCCCGCCGAGCGGGGCCAGATACGCAGTATTTT. Translated: CASSSRRAGPDTQYF.

In this sample, this clonotype turned up many times. This sequence joins TRBV28 and TRBJ1-2; D not certain. The germline V gene encodes CDR1 MDHEN and CDR2 SYDVKM. The CDR3 is 11 amino acids. V lost 3 bases, J lost 6 bases, and 5 bases lay in between. CDR3 nucleotides: TGTGCCAGCAGTTTGTTGGATGGCTACACCTTC. It yields the protein CASSLLDGYTF.

This clonotype was picked up many times. The V call is TRBV29-1, the J call TRBJ2-2, with D unclear. Between the trimmed V and J ends, which lost 0 bases and 6 bases, there was a span of 8 bases. From germline, CDR1 is SQVTM and CDR2 ANQGSEA. This CDR3 is built from 13 residues. CDR3 amino acids: CSVEDHSAGELFF. The CDR3 region has the DNA TGCAGCGTTGAAGATCACAGCGCCGGGGAGCTGTTTTTT.

This clonotype occurred many times. This rearrangement joins TRBV11-2 to TRBJ1-6; D unresolved. Germline V gene lookup returns CDR1 SGHAT and CDR2 FQNNGV. V was shortened by 1 base and J by 5 bases, with 9 bases between the two germline ends. The CDR3 totals 15 residues. The CDR3 bases are TGTGCCAGCAGCTTAGCGCCAGATCATAATTCACCCCTCCACTTT. Protein: CASSLAPDHNSPLHF.

This clonotype was recorded many times. The chain employs TRBV29-1 and TRBJ1-1; 9 bases fit TRBD1. The junction had 4 bases not matched to a gene; V was cut back by 4 bases and J by 7 bases. The CDR3 extends over 12 amino acids. Germline V gene sequence: CDR1 SQVTM, CDR2 ANQGSEA. The CDR3, as DNA: TGCAGCGTTGGGGACAGGGTTGATGAAGCTTTCTTT. This codes for CSVGDRVDEAFF.

This clonotype was seen many times. The chain links TRBV4-3 to TRBJ2-5; maybe TRBD1 (6 bases). V lost 4 bases and J lost 5, with 17 bases in between. Per germline, CDR1 LGHNA and CDR2 YSLEER. The CDR3 has 15 amino acids. In nucleotides, the CDR3 is TGCGCCAGCAGCCCCCAGGGGCCCCGATGGGAGACCCAGTACTTC. It translates to CASSPQGPRWETQYF.